The 30 T cell receptor beta chains below all came from one sample that was sequenced in a study of T cell repertoires in cytomegalovirus infection. One entry per CDR3 protein results from TCRdb running MiXCR on the reads. The sample contains a few hundred thousand distinct CDR3 sequences, about 40% of which appear only once. These receptors lack a known antigen. Sequencing was performed on cultured PBMCs, taken from culture after CMV antigen stimulation. The receptors were sampled from a human donor in good health (CMV status not recorded). Some clones in this sample may be carry-over from other donors' samples.

This clonotype was seen only a few times. The chain joins TRBV6-2 or TRBV6-3 to TRBJ2-7; D might be TRBD1 (5 bases). Trimming removed 4 bases from V and 6 bases from J, with 13 bases in between. The CDR3 has 13 residues. Per germline, CDR1 MNHEY and CDR2 SVGEGT. CDR3 coding DNA: TGTGCCAGCAGTTCGCCTACACAGGTCGAGCAGTACTTC. Translated: CASSSPTQVEQYF.

The V and J genes are TRBV6-2 or TRBV6-3 and TRBJ1-1; D ambiguous. This CDR3 is built from 12 residues. The ends were cut back, 6 bases at V and 7 bases at J, with 12 bases in the middle. CDR1 and CDR2 from the germline V gene are MNHEY and SVGEGT. CDR3 sequence (DNA): TGTGCCAGCAGCCGGACCCAACTTGAAGCTTTCTTT. It codes for CASSRTQLEAFF.

Written as DNA, the CDR3 is TGTGCCAGCAGTTCAGGGTATAATTCACCCCTCCACTTT. Translated: CASSSGYNSPLHF. The rearrangement joins TRBV12-3 or TRBV12-4 to TRBJ1-6, with D maybe TRBD1 (5 bases). CDR3 length: 13 residues. V was clipped by 4 bases and J by 4 bases, with 5 bases between them.

The rearrangement links TRBV6-2 or TRBV6-3 to TRBJ1-3; D not certain. With 7 bases removed from V and 0 bases from J, the gap between germline ends came to 13 bases. The V gene's germline CDR1 is MNHEY and CDR2 SVGEGT. The CDR3 spans 15 residues. DNA of the CDR3: TGTGCCAGCACCTCGGACGTTGGCTCTGGAAACACCATATATTTT. It is translated as CASTSDVGSGNTIYF.

This chain links TRBV5-1 with TRBJ1-1; D is perhaps TRBD1 (5 bases). CDR3 length equals 14 residues. V shed 4 bases and J shed 1 base, with 11 bases lying between them. Per germline, CDR1 SGHRS and CDR2 YFSETQ. CDR3 sequence reads: CASSTVGGNTEAFF. The CDR3 coding sequence is TGCGCCAGCAGCACCGTTGGGGGGAACACTGAAGCTTTCTTT.

The V call is TRBV6-8, the J call TRBJ2-5; TRBD2 aligns across 10 bases. V trimming: 5 bases; J trimming: 5 bases; junction bases outside the gene matches: 5. CDR1 is MNHGY and CDR2 is SAAAGT in the germline V gene. The CDR3 is 14 amino acids. The CDR3 region has the DNA TGTGCCAGCAGTGCTAGCGGGGGCTTTGAGACCCAGTACTTC. This encodes CASSASGGFETQYF.

The V call is TRBV6-6, the J call TRBJ1-2, with 7 bases aligning to TRBD1. J was trimmed by 8 bases and V by 5 bases; bases with no gene match: 8. Germline-derived CDR1 and CDR2 are MNHNY and SVGAGI (reference sequence). This CDR3 has 13 amino acids. This CDR3 is CASSEGQYKGYTF. The CDR3 DNA reads as TGTGCCAGCAGTGAGGGACAGTATAAGGGCTACACCTTC.

The gene calls are TRBV11-2 and TRBJ2-1, with TRBD2 identical over 8 bases. CDR1 SGHAT and CDR2 FQNNGV come from the germline V gene. The CDR3 totals 19 residues. With 4 bases clipped from V and 0 bases from J, the junction kept 14 bases outside the gene matches. Here the CDR3 reads CASSSRREGLGSSYNEQFF. The CDR3 DNA follows: TGTGCCAGCAGCTCTAGACGAGAGGGACTAGGTAGCTCCTACAATGAGCAGTTCTTC.

The V gene is TRBV7-2, the J gene TRBJ2-5; D might be TRBD1 (5 bases). Trimming left V 2 bases short and J 1 base short, with 14 bases between. In germline, CDR1 is SGHTA, CDR2 FQGNSA. This CDR3 region has 16 residues. The CDR3 nucleotides are TGTGCCAGCAGCTTATACAGGTGGGCGACCCAAGAGACCCAGTACTTC. Translation: CASSLYRWATQETQYF.

The chain joins TRBV7-2 to TRBJ1-2; TRBD1 agrees at 8 bases. The CDR3 totals 13 residues. V was pared by 6 bases and J by 7 bases, with 7 bases of the junction left unmatched. The germline gives CDR1 SGHTA, CDR2 FQGNSA. The DNA of the CDR3 is TGTGCCAGCAGTTTGGACAGGGTGGGTGGCTACACCTTC. Amino acid sequence: CASSLDRVGGYTF.

The chain recombines TRBV5-4 with TRBJ2-4; D possibly uses TRBD1 or TRBD2 (5 bases each). Germline CDR1 and CDR2: SGHNT and YYREEE (reference sequence). The CDR3 loop spans 14 amino acids. Trimming removed 2 bases from V and 8 bases from J, with 14 bases in between. The CDR3 protein is CASSFPGRADIQYF. As DNA, the CDR3 is TGTGCCAGCAGCTTTCCGGGACGGGCAGACATTCAGTACTTC.

This clonotype has just a few counts. The CDR3 DNA sequence: TGTGCCAGCAGCTTAAGGACAGCCAACACCGGGGAGCTGTTTTTT. The encoded protein is CASSLRTANTGELFF. The chain uses TRBV7-6 and TRBJ2-2, with D possibly being TRBD1 (6 bases). Germline CDR1 SGHVS, CDR2 FNYEAQ. The ends were cut back, 2 bases at V and 2 bases at J, with 9 bases in the middle. The CDR3 sequence is 15 residues long.

In its sample, this clonotype was seen once. The chain carries TRBV6-1 and TRBJ2-2; the match to TRBD2 covers 12 bases. There are 16 residues in the CDR3. Germline trimming cut 0 bases from V and 6 bases from J; bases unmatched to any gene: 2. Germline V gives CDR1 MNHNS, CDR2 SASEGT. The CDR3 sequence: CASSEAPSGGAGELFF. DNA for the CDR3: TGTGCCAGCAGTGAAGCGCCTAGCGGGGGGGCCGGGGAGCTGTTTTTT.

This clonotype was found a few times. The gene calls are TRBV20-1 and TRBJ2-1; the match to TRBD1 covers 10 bases. This CDR3 contains 11 residues. V lost 3 bases and J lost 15; bases outside the gene matches: 5. Germline V lookup: CDR1 DFQATT, CDR2 SNEGSKA (reference sequence). The CDR3 DNA is TGCAGTGCTAGTCCGGGACAGGGGCGGTTCTTC. Its protein product is CSASPGQGRFF.

This clonotype was observed a few times. The genes are TRBV7-2 and TRBJ2-1; 7 nucleotides match TRBD2. The CDR3 consists of 14 residues. Trimming at V came to 4 bases and at J to 6 bases, leaving 6 bases not matched to a gene. Germline V gives CDR1 SGHTA, CDR2 FQGNSA. The CDR3 nucleotides are TGTGCCAGCAGCTCCCGACTAGCAACCAATGAGCAGTTCTTC. Protein product: CASSSRLATNEQFF.

This chain connects TRBV12-3 or TRBV12-4 to TRBJ2-1; 9 bases line up with TRBD1. The CDR3 is 15 residues long. Trimming cost V 5 bases and J 7 bases; bases outside gene matches: 9. CDR3 sequence: CASSQPGQGTNEQFF. The CDR3, as DNA: TGTGCCAGCAGTCAGCCGGGACAGGGCACTAATGAGCAGTTCTTC.

This clonotype was picked up a small number of times. The chain combines TRBV12-3 or TRBV12-4 with TRBJ1-5; maybe TRBD1 (5 bases). Trimming took 5 bases from V and 5 from J, leaving 13 bases between them. The CDR3 length is 14 residues. The CDR3 region is CASSLGTVHQPQHF. CDR3 in DNA: TGTGCCAGCAGTCTAGGGACGGTACATCAGCCCCAGCATTTT.

The chain links TRBV30 to TRBJ2-1; D unresolved. With 0 bases removed from V and 5 bases from J, the gap between germline ends came to 8 bases. The CDR3 totals 13 residues. From germline, CDR1 is GTSNPN and CDR2 SVGIG (reference sequence). In nucleotides, the CDR3 is TGTGCCTGGAGTGTAGGAGAGGACAATGAGCAGTTCTTC. This encodes CAWSVGEDNEQFF.

The V gene is TRBV12-3 or TRBV12-4, the J gene TRBJ1-2; 8 bases line up with TRBD1. J gave up 2 bases and V 10 bases, and 3 bases lay outside the gene matches. This CDR3 spans 12 amino acids. The CDR3 loop is CATGGRNYGYTF. For the CDR3, the DNA is TGTGCCACAGGGGGCAGAAACTATGGCTACACCTTC.

The chain couples TRBV5-5 to TRBJ1-6; D not certain. Germline values: CDR1 SGHKS, CDR2 YYEKEE (reference sequence). This CDR3 has 16 residues. The V and J ends lost 5 bases and 10 bases respectively, with 22 bases between them. CDR3 coding DNA: TGTGCCAGCAGTCACACTTTCGGCGGGGTTGGATCACCCCTCCACTTT. It codes for CASSHTFGGVGSPLHF. Full variable domain (rest looked up from reference TRBV5-5 and TRBJ1-6): DAGVTQSPTHLIKTRGQQVTLRCSPISGHKSVSWYQQVLGQGPQFIFQYYEKEERGRGNFPDRFSARQFPNYSSELNVNALLLGDSALYLCASSHTFGGVGSPLHFGNGTRLTVT.

This clonotype was found a few times. V usage is TRBV7-2 and J usage is TRBJ1-4; D is perhaps TRBD1 (5 bases). Germline V gene sequence: CDR1 SGHTA, CDR2 FQGNSA. V lost 6 bases to trimming and J lost 4 bases, with 18 bases between them. The CDR3 runs 16 residues. CDR3 nucleotides: TGTGCCAGCAGTCGTGGGAATTCCAGGGATAATGAAAAACTGTTTTTT. As protein: CASSRGNSRDNEKLFF.

This clonotype was counted a few times. The chain links TRBV25-1 to TRBJ1-6; tentatively, D is TRBD1 (5 bases). Germline V gives CDR1 MGHDK, CDR2 SYGVNS. V dropped 6 bases and J dropped 5 bases, with 14 bases sitting between them. The CDR3 is 15 amino acids. CDR3 nucleotides: TGTGCCAGCAGCAACACGGCGGGGGATAATTCACCCCTCCACTTT. This gives the protein CASSNTAGDNSPLHF.

This clonotype was seen only a few times. The rearrangement uses TRBV7-9 and TRBJ1-1; 7 positions agree with TRBD1. Germline V lookup: CDR1 SEHNR, CDR2 FQNEAQ (reference sequence). With 0 bases clipped from V and 5 bases from J, the junction kept 6 bases outside the gene matches. This CDR3 spans 15 amino acids. The CDR3 loop reads CASSLAEGARTEAFF. The CDR3 DNA reads as TGTGCCAGCAGCTTAGCGGAGGGGGCGAGGACTGAAGCTTTCTTT.

This rearrangement joins TRBV5-1 to TRBJ2-3; 8 nucleotides line up with TRBD2. V gave up 6 bases and J gave up 6 bases; unmatched junction bases: 12. This CDR3 comprises 15 residues. The germline V gene encodes CDR1 SGHRS and CDR2 YFSETQ. The CDR3 DNA is TGCGCCAGCAACAACGGAGCGGGGGCCCTCGATACGCAGTATTTT. Translation: CASNNGAGALDTQYF.

The sample holds a few counts of this clonotype. The V and J genes are TRBV7-2 and TRBJ2-2; no definite D call. Trimming shortened V by 5 bases and J by 5 bases, and 6 bases separated the two germline ends. CDR3 length: 12 amino acids. Germline loops: CDR1 SGHTA, CDR2 FQGNSA. CDR3 bases: TGTGCCAGCAGCCCGGCGACCGGGGAGCTGTTTTTT. Encoded protein: CASSPATGELFF.

This clonotype has just a few counts. The chain recombines TRBV28 with TRBJ1-5; D remains ambiguous. V gave up 2 bases and J gave up 7 bases, with 9 bases separating them. The CDR3 is 13 residues long. The germline CDR1 and CDR2 sequences are MDHEN and SYDVKM. Here the CDR3 DNA reads TGTGCCAGCAGTTTAGGCCCCCGCCAGCCCCAGCATTTT. Translated, it gives CASSLGPRQPQHF.

This clonotype appeared a few times. The chain combines TRBV12-3 or TRBV12-4 with TRBJ2-4; possibly TRBD2 for D (5 bases). CDR3 length equals 14 residues. V shed 4 bases and J shed 8 bases, with 15 bases lying between them. CDR3: CASSSLALGYIQYF. CDR3 coding DNA: TGTGCCAGCAGTTCCCTAGCTCTGGGGTACATTCAGTACTTC.

The chain links TRBV7-2 to TRBJ2-7, with D maybe TRBD1 (5 bases). V was shortened by 2 bases and J by 2 bases, with 10 bases between the two germline ends. Germline assignment: CDR1 SGHTA and CDR2 FQGNSA. CDR3 length: 14 residues. The chain's CDR3 is CASSLSRGTYEQYF. The DNA of the CDR3 is TGTGCCAGCAGCTTAAGTAGGGGAACCTACGAGCAGTACTTC. Full variable domain (rest looked up from reference TRBV7-2 and TRBJ2-7): GAGVSQSPSNKVTEKGKDVELRCDPISGHTALYWYRQSLGQGLEFLIYFQGNSAPDKSGLPSDRFSAERTGGSVSTLTIQRTQQEDSAVYLCASSLSRGTYEQYFGPGTRLTVT.

This clonotype was counted between two and nine times. The chain is built from TRBV7-2 and TRBJ1-3; D perhaps matches TRBD1 (6 bases). V was clipped by 0 bases and J by 3 bases, with 12 bases between them. The CDR3 runs 16 residues. Germline-derived CDR1 and CDR2 are SGHTA and FQGNSA. The CDR3 here is CASSLASAGVGNTIYF. For the CDR3, the DNA is TGTGCCAGCAGCTTAGCGTCGGCAGGGGTTGGAAACACCATATATTTT. The variable domain in full, with the rest retrieved from reference TRBV7-2 and TRBJ1-3, is GAGVSQSPSNKVTEKGKDVELRCDPISGHTALYWYRQSLGQGLEFLIYFQGNSAPDKSGLPSDRFSAERTGGSVSTLTIQRTQQEDSAVYLCASSLASAGVGNTIYFGEGSWLTVV.

This CDR3 reads CASSSQTGPNEKLFF. For the CDR3, the DNA is TGTGCCAGCAGCTCTCAAACCGGGCCCAATGAAAAACTGTTTTTT. The chain combines TRBV7-2 with TRBJ1-4, with D uncertain. This CDR3 region has 15 residues. The V end was cut by 4 bases, the J end by 5 bases, with 14 bases between. The germline CDR1 and CDR2 sequences are SGHTA and FQGNSA.